What follows are 12 T cell receptor beta chains derived from one specimen sequenced in a study of blood T cell repertoires in COVID-19. The method was immunoSEQ multiplex PCR; TCRdb's version includes in-frame clones alone and lacks a portion of them. The sample lists about 120,000 clones, around 84% occurring once. The material sequenced was PBMCs or T cells enriched from blood (not recorded which). Receptors were obtained from a young woman who had recovered from COVID-19.

V gene TRBV3-1 (or the pseudogene TRBV3-2) combines with J gene TRBJ1-4, with D hard to call. V was shortened by 8 bases and J by 8 bases, with 9 bases between the two germline ends. This CDR3 contains 11 residues. CDR1 is LGHDT, CDR2 YNNKEL, per germline (reference sequence). The CDR3 region has the DNA TGTGCCAGCGGAGGGTTCGAAAAACTGTTTTTT. Amino acids: CASGGFEKLFF.

The chain recombines TRBV7-6 with TRBJ2-6; TRBD2 aligns across 9 bases. The junction had 5 bases not matched to a gene; V was cut back by 1 base and J by 1 base. This CDR3 is built from 18 residues. The germline V gene has CDR1 SGHVS and CDR2 FNYEAQ. The CDR3 nucleotides read TGTGCCAGCAGCTTAGGAAGGGGACTAGCATCTGGGGCCAACGTCCTGACTTTC. Its translation: CASSLGRGLASGANVLTF.

The J gene is TRBJ1-1, the V gene TRBV30, with D perhaps TRBD1 (6 bases). V dropped 2 bases and J dropped 4 bases, with 11 bases sitting between them. The germline V gene encodes CDR1 GTSNPN and CDR2 SVGIG (reference sequence). The CDR3 has 13 residues. The CDR3 is CAWSPHRATEAFF. CDR3 sequence (DNA): TGTGCCTGGAGTCCTCACAGGGCCACTGAAGCTTTCTTT.

This chain joins TRBV2 and TRBJ2-3, with no clear D. Trimming pared 7 bases from V and 3 bases from J, leaving 14 bases between. Germline V gives CDR1 SNHLY, CDR2 FYNNEI. The CDR3 has 14 amino acids. The CDR3 loop reads CASKVGGSTDTQYF. The CDR3 bases are TGTGCCAGCAAAGTCGGCGGTAGTACAGATACGCAGTATTTT.

The rearrangement links TRBV10-3 to TRBJ1-2; 11 bases fit TRBD1. Unmatched junction bases numbered 11, after V lost 4 bases and J lost 7 bases. From germline, CDR1 is ENHRY and CDR2 SYGVKD. CDR3 length: 16 amino acids. CDR3 residues: CAISALRTGGFGGYTF. The CDR3 DNA is TGTGCCATCAGTGCCCTGAGGACAGGGGGCTTCGGTGGCTACACCTTC.

J is TRBJ1-5 and V is TRBV7-9; 8 bases match TRBD1. Per the germline V gene, CDR1 is SEHNR and CDR2 is FQNEAQ (reference sequence). The CDR3 spans 13 residues. The V and J ends lost 8 bases and 4 bases, in that order; junction bases with no gene match: 4. CDR3 residues: CASGTGKNQPQHF. As DNA, the CDR3 is TGTGCCAGCGGGACAGGAAAGAATCAGCCCCAGCATTTT.

V gene TRBV18 combines with J gene TRBJ2-7; 10 bases align to TRBD1. This CDR3 region has 16 residues. Trimming at V came to 2 bases and at J to 3 bases, leaving 7 bases not matched to a gene. Germline-derived CDR1 and CDR2 are KGHSH and LQKENI. The CDR3 DNA reads as TGTGCCAGCTCACCAGGGGGAGGGACAGGGGTCTACGAGCAGTACTTC. Its protein product is CASSPGGGTGVYEQYF.

DNA for the CDR3: TGTGCCAGCTCACCTTTAAGGGGAGGAGACACTGAAGCTTTCTTT. As protein: CASSPLRGGDTEAFF. The genes are TRBV18 and TRBJ1-1; tentatively, D is TRBD1 (5 bases). CDR3 length: 15 residues. The germline V and J ends were trimmed by 3 bases and 3 bases, with 14 bases remaining between them. Per germline, CDR1 KGHSH and CDR2 LQKENI.

The J gene is TRBJ2-5, the V gene TRBV24-1; weak D call: TRBD2 (6 bases). The CDR3 is 15 residues long. Germline V CDR1 and CDR2: KGHDR, SFDVKD. V lost 4 bases, J lost 1 base, and 12 bases lay in between. As DNA, the CDR3 is TGTGCCACCAGTGAGGCTACCGGGGGCCAAGAGACCCAGTACTTC. Translation: CATSEATGGQETQYF.

This chain uses TRBV7-6 with TRBJ2-7; TRBD1 aligns across 8 bases. Germline-derived CDR1 and CDR2 are SGHVS and FNYEAQ. The CDR3 consists of 14 residues. The J segment lost 4 bases and the V segment lost 1 base, leaving 3 bases of the junction unmatched. This CDR3 is CASSLGQGWYEQYF. Written as DNA, the CDR3 is TGTGCCAGCAGCTTAGGACAGGGGTGGTACGAGCAGTACTTC. Full variable domain (outside the CDR3, taken from reference TRBV7-6 and TRBJ2-7): GAGVSQSPRYKVTKRGQDVALRCDPISGHVSLYWYRQALGQGPEFLTYFNYEAQQDKSGLPNDRFSAERPEGSISTLTIQRTEQRDSAMYRCASSLGQGWYEQYFGPGTRLTVT.

V usage is TRBV7-2 and J usage is TRBJ2-1; D is ambiguous. This CDR3 contains 15 residues. V was trimmed by 7 bases and J by 1 base, leaving 14 bases between them. Per germline, CDR1 SGHTA and CDR2 FQGNSA. The DNA for the CDR3 is TGTGCCAGCAACCCACAGTGGTCGTCCTACAATGAGCAGTTCTTC. Protein: CASNPQWSSYNEQFF.

The rearrangement links TRBV19 to TRBJ2-5, with D possibly being TRBD2 (7 bases). Germline CDR1 and CDR2: LNHDA and SQIVND (reference sequence). The CDR3 contains 13 residues. The V gene lost 6 bases and the J gene lost 5 bases, with 13 bases spanning the gap. The CDR3 sequence: CASSTGGAETQYF. CDR3 DNA: TGTGCCAGTAGCACTGGGGGGGCGGAGACCCAGTACTTC.